The rows below give T cell receptor beta chains drawn from one sample of a study of blood T cells in healthy people across ages. In TCRdb, the 5' RACE reads were re-called with MiXCR into one record per CDR3 protein. Here the sample spans around 1.5 million distinct CDR3 sequences, around 39% being singletons. The sample was blood. Receptors originate from a woman between 18 and 29 years old in good health. Both conserved end residues are part of each CDR3. D genes are given only for firm matches. Clone size, where shown, is once, few, many, or a class for clones that have expanded.

CDR3 protein: CSAHQGYTEAFF
CDR3 DNA: TGCAGTGCTCACCAGGGTTACACTGAAGCTTTCTTT
D gene: -
clone size: few
V gene: TRBV20-1
J gene: TRBJ1-1

CDR3 protein: CASSPGSGVGPDTQYF
CDR3 DNA: TGTGCCAGCAGCCCCGGATCGGGGGTAGGACCAGATACGCAGTATTTT
D gene: -
clone size: once
V gene: TRBV7-9
J gene: TRBJ2-3

CDR3 protein: CASSESGLAGSYEQYF
CDR3 DNA: TGTGCCAGCAGTGAATCGGGACTAGCGGGATCTTACGAGCAGTACTTC
D gene: TRBD2
clone size: -
V gene: TRBV25-1
J gene: TRBJ2-7

CDR3 protein: CASSQDRVYNEQFF
CDR3 DNA: TGCGCCAGCAGCCAAGATCGGGTCTACAATGAGCAGTTCTTC
D gene: -
clone size: -
V gene: TRBV4-1
J gene: TRBJ2-1

CDR3 protein: CASSWSGANTGELFF
CDR3 DNA: TGCGCCAGCAGCTGGTCCGGAGCGAACACCGGGGAGCTGTTTTTT
D gene: -
clone size: -
V gene: TRBV5-1
J gene: TRBJ2-2

CDR3 protein: CASRLGLAPPYF
CDR3 DNA: TGTGCCAGCAGGCTGGGACTAGCTCCCCCGTACTTC
D gene: TRBD2
clone size: -
V gene: TRBV28
J gene: TRBJ2-7

CDR3 protein: CASNDETGENEKLFF
CDR3 DNA: TGTGCCAGCAACGATGAGACAGGGGAGAATGAAAAACTGTTTTTT
D gene: TRBD1
clone size: -
V gene: TRBV6-1
J gene: TRBJ1-4

CDR3 protein: CASSASGTGDNYGYTF
CDR3 DNA: TGTGCCAGCAGCGCATCCGGGACAGGGGATAACTATGGCTACACCTTC
D gene: TRBD1
clone size: few
V gene: TRBV9
J gene: TRBJ1-2

CDR3 protein: CASSLGTEDPDTQYF
CDR3 DNA: TGTGCCAGCAGCTTGGGAACAGAGGATCCAGATACGCAGTATTTT
D gene: -
clone size: few
V gene: TRBV5-7
J gene: TRBJ2-3

CDR3 protein: CAISESTGSNYGYTF
CDR3 DNA: TGTGCCATCAGTGAGTCCACAGGGTCTAACTATGGCTACACCTTC
D gene: -
clone size: few
V gene: TRBV10-3
J gene: TRBJ1-2

CDR3 protein: CASSDKYEQYF
CDR3 DNA: TGTGCCAGCAGTGATAAGTACGAGCAGTACTTC
D gene: -
clone size: few
V gene: TRBV25-1
J gene: TRBJ2-7

CDR3 protein: CASSQSEQGTNYYGYTF
CDR3 DNA: TGTGCCAGCAGCCAATCGGAACAGGGGACCAACTACTATGGCTACACCTTC
D gene: TRBD1
clone size: few
V gene: TRBV4-2
J gene: TRBJ1-2

CDR3 protein: CASSHGPGELFF
CDR3 DNA: TGTGCCAGCAGTCATGGACCAGGGGAGCTGTTTTTT
D gene: -
clone size: -
V gene: TRBV27
J gene: TRBJ2-2

CDR3 protein: CAISVGQGRFGANVLTF
CDR3 DNA: TGTGCCATCAGTGTGGGACAGGGGAGGTTTGGGGCCAACGTCCTGACTTTC
D gene: TRBD1
clone size: -
V gene: TRBV10-3
J gene: TRBJ2-6

CDR3 protein: CASSWVSILADSYNEQFF
CDR3 DNA: TGTGCCAGCTCTTGGGTGTCTATTCTAGCGGACTCCTACAATGAGCAGTTCTTC
D gene: TRBD2
clone size: -
V gene: TRBV7-2
J gene: TRBJ2-1

CDR3 protein: CASSSPGVQYF
CDR3 DNA: TGTGCCAGCAGTTCGCCCGGGGTGCAGTACTTC
D gene: -
clone size: few
V gene: TRBV28
J gene: TRBJ2-4

CDR3 protein: CASSWGRENEQYF
CDR3 DNA: TGTGCCAGCAGTTGGGGCAGGGAAAATGAGCAGTACTTC
D gene: -
clone size: -
V gene: TRBV6-2/TRBV6-3
J gene: TRBJ2-5

CDR3 protein: CASTLRGTEANYGYTF
CDR3 DNA: TGTGCCAGCACCTTGAGAGGGACTGAAGCTAACTATGGCTACACCTTC
D gene: -
clone size: few
V gene: TRBV7-9
J gene: TRBJ1-2

CDR3 protein: CASSFDGGSDTQYF
CDR3 DNA: TGTGCCAGCAGCTTTGACGGGGGGTCAGATACGCAGTATTTT
D gene: TRBD2
clone size: -
V gene: TRBV7-9
J gene: TRBJ2-3

CDR3 protein: CATSDSRVGTGTDTQYF
CDR3 DNA: TGTGCCACCAGTGATTCCCGGGTCGGAACGGGCACAGATACGCAGTATTTT
D gene: -
clone size: -
V gene: TRBV24-1
J gene: TRBJ2-3

CDR3 protein: CSARPMNTEAFF
CDR3 DNA: TGCAGTGCTAGGCCCATGAACACTGAAGCTTTCTTT
D gene: -
clone size: few
V gene: TRBV20-1
J gene: TRBJ1-1

CDR3 protein: CASSPSILEQYF
CDR3 DNA: TGTGCCAGCAGTCCAAGCATCCTCGAGCAGTACTTC
D gene: -
clone size: -
V gene: TRBV14
J gene: TRBJ2-7

CDR3 protein: CASSSDRGQYEQYF
CDR3 DNA: TGTGCCAGCAGTTCGGACAGGGGGCAATACGAGCAGTACTTC
D gene: TRBD1
clone size: many
V gene: TRBV5-6
J gene: TRBJ2-7

CDR3 protein: CASSQGANNYGYTF
CDR3 DNA: TGTGCCAGCAGCCAGGGGGCTAACAACTATGGCTACACCTTC
D gene: -
clone size: few
V gene: TRBV3-1
J gene: TRBJ1-2

CDR3 protein: CASSERDRPTDTQYF
CDR3 DNA: TGTGCCAGCAGTGAACGGGACAGACCGACAGATACGCAGTATTTT
D gene: TRBD1
clone size: -
V gene: TRBV6-1
J gene: TRBJ2-3

CDR3 protein: CASSLVGRMNTEAFF
CDR3 DNA: TGTGCCAGCAGTTTAGTTGGCAGGATGAACACTGAAGCTTTCTTT
D gene: -
clone size: -
V gene: TRBV12-3/TRBV12-4
J gene: TRBJ1-1

CDR3 protein: CASSSSRQGAYGYTF
CDR3 DNA: TGTGCCAGCAGTTCCAGCCGACAGGGGGCATATGGCTACACCTTC
D gene: TRBD1
clone size: -
V gene: TRBV27
J gene: TRBJ1-2

CDR3 protein: CASSLALRLTHEQFF
CDR3 DNA: TGTGCCAGCAGCTTAGCGCTTCGTCTGACCCATGAGCAGTTCTTC
D gene: -
clone size: -
V gene: TRBV7-2
J gene: TRBJ2-1

CDR3 protein: CSARDARGPSYNEQFF
CDR3 DNA: TGCAGTGCTAGAGATGCCCGGGGGCCCTCCTACAATGAGCAGTTCTTC
D gene: -
clone size: -
V gene: TRBV20-1
J gene: TRBJ2-1

CDR3 protein: CSYRGESTDTRYF
CDR3 DNA: TGCAGTTACCGAGGGGAGAGCACAGATACGCGGTATTTT
D gene: -
clone size: -
V gene: TRBV20-1
J gene: TRBJ2-3

CDR3 protein: CASSSRSGTGEPYEQYF
CDR3 DNA: TGTGCCAGCAGCTCTCGAAGCGGGACAGGAGAGCCTTACGAGCAGTACTTC
D gene: -
clone size: -
V gene: TRBV7-9
J gene: TRBJ2-7

CDR3 protein: CASSRGSSETHEQYF
CDR3 DNA: TGTGCCAGCTCTCGGGGGTCTAGCGAGACCCACGAGCAGTACTTC
D gene: -
clone size: once
V gene: TRBV18
J gene: TRBJ2-7

CDR3 protein: CASSPTTSGRVAQNIQYF
CDR3 DNA: TGTGCCAGCAGTCCCACGACTAGCGGGAGGGTTGCCCAAAACATTCAGTACTTC
D gene: TRBD2
clone size: -
V gene: TRBV12-3/TRBV12-4
J gene: TRBJ2-4

CDR3 protein: CASSRSTGPEYEQYF
CDR3 DNA: TGCGCCAGCAGCCGATCAACAGGGCCCGAGTACGAGCAGTACTTC
D gene: -
clone size: -
V gene: TRBV5-1
J gene: TRBJ2-7

CDR3 protein: CASTRDIGNSPLHF
CDR3 DNA: TGTGCCAGCACCCGGGACATTGGTAATTCACCCCTCCACTTT
D gene: -
clone size: few
V gene: TRBV25-1
J gene: TRBJ1-6

CDR3 protein: CASSPAYRETQYF
CDR3 DNA: TGTGCCAGCAGCCCAGCTTATCGGGAGACCCAGTACTTC
D gene: -
clone size: -
V gene: TRBV7-2
J gene: TRBJ2-5

CDR3 protein: CASSGDGQNNEKLFF
CDR3 DNA: TGTGCCAGCAGTGGAGATGGGCAGAATAATGAAAAACTGTTTTTT
D gene: -
clone size: few
V gene: TRBV2
J gene: TRBJ1-4

CDR3 protein: CAISGQTGMQYF
CDR3 DNA: TGTGCCATCAGTGGCCAGACAGGCATGCAGTACTTC
D gene: -
clone size: few
V gene: TRBV10-3
J gene: TRBJ2-7

CDR3 protein: CASSLRAGQGLRNTEAFF
CDR3 DNA: TGTGCCAGCAGCTTGCGAGCCGGACAGGGTTTAAGGAACACTGAAGCTTTCTTT
D gene: TRBD1
clone size: few
V gene: TRBV5-5
J gene: TRBJ1-1

CDR3 protein: CASSLSVEIGAFF
CDR3 DNA: TGTGCCAGCAGTTTATCTGTGGAGATTGGGGCTTTCTTT
D gene: -
clone size: few
V gene: TRBV12-3/TRBV12-4
J gene: TRBJ1-1

CDR3 protein: CASSHTTGTGLYEQYF
CDR3 DNA: TGTGCCAGCAGCCACACCACCGGGACAGGACTCTACGAGCAGTACTTC
D gene: TRBD1
clone size: once
V gene: TRBV11-2
J gene: TRBJ2-7

CDR3 protein: CAISGTGVTGELFF
CDR3 DNA: TGTGCCATCAGTGGGACGGGAGTCACCGGGGAGCTGTTTTTT
D gene: -
clone size: -
V gene: TRBV10-3
J gene: TRBJ2-2

CDR3 protein: CASTRLNTEAFF
CDR3 DNA: TGTGCCAGCACTCGCCTGAACACTGAAGCTTTCTTT
D gene: -
clone size: -
V gene: TRBV28
J gene: TRBJ1-1

CDR3 protein: CSAISGRLYNEQFF
CDR3 DNA: TGCAGTGCTATTAGCGGGAGGTTATACAATGAGCAGTTCTTC
D gene: TRBD2
clone size: -
V gene: TRBV20-1
J gene: TRBJ2-1

CDR3 protein: CASSLAGGSGETQYF
CDR3 DNA: TGCGCCAGCAGCTTAGCGGGAGGGTCTGGGGAGACCCAGTACTTC
D gene: TRBD2
clone size: -
V gene: TRBV5-1
J gene: TRBJ2-5

CDR3 protein: CAISELGLAGYEQYF
CDR3 DNA: TGTGCCATCAGTGAGTTGGGACTAGCGGGCTACGAGCAGTACTTC
D gene: TRBD2
clone size: few
V gene: TRBV10-3
J gene: TRBJ2-7

CDR3 protein: CASSPNGPDTTDTQYF
CDR3 DNA: TGTGCCAGCAGCCCAAATGGCCCCGACACCACAGATACGCAGTATTTT
D gene: -
clone size: -
V gene: TRBV21-1
J gene: TRBJ2-3

CDR3 protein: CASGSQLAGGGETQYF
CDR3 DNA: TGTGCCAGCGGCTCCCAGCTAGCGGGGGGAGGAGAGACCCAGTACTTC
D gene: TRBD2
clone size: -
V gene: TRBV3-1
J gene: TRBJ2-5

CDR3 protein: CSARSSAYTYEQYF
CDR3 DNA: TGCAGTGCTAGGTCGAGCGCCTATACCTACGAGCAGTACTTC
D gene: -
clone size: -
V gene: TRBV20-1
J gene: TRBJ2-7

CDR3 protein: CASSSSAGYNEQFF
CDR3 DNA: TGTGCCAGCAGCTCATCGGCGGGGTACAATGAGCAGTTCTTC
D gene: -
clone size: few
V gene: TRBV11-2
J gene: TRBJ2-1

CDR3 protein: CASSYSDGRRYTF
CDR3 DNA: TGTGCCAGCAGTTACTCCGACGGGAGGCGCTACACCTTC
D gene: -
clone size: -
V gene: TRBV6-6
J gene: TRBJ1-2

CDR3 protein: CASSLAGAIYEQYF
CDR3 DNA: TGTGCCAGCAGTCTAGCGGGAGCGATTTACGAGCAGTACTTC
D gene: TRBD2
clone size: many
V gene: TRBV12-3/TRBV12-4
J gene: TRBJ2-7

CDR3 protein: CSARQAGIQYF
CDR3 DNA: TGCAGTGCTAGACAAGCAGGTATCCAGTACTTC
D gene: -
clone size: -
V gene: TRBV20-1
J gene: TRBJ2-7

CDR3 protein: CAISEPTTGGMSDTQYF
CDR3 DNA: TGTGCCATCAGTGAGCCAACGACAGGGGGCATGTCAGATACGCAGTATTTT
D gene: TRBD1
clone size: -
V gene: TRBV10-3
J gene: TRBJ2-3

CDR3 protein: CSARVASGRGEQFF
CDR3 DNA: TGCAGTGCTAGAGTGGCTAGCGGGAGGGGTGAGCAGTTCTTC
D gene: TRBD2
clone size: few
V gene: TRBV20-1
J gene: TRBJ2-1